This TCR beta chain was captured by sequencing in a study of blood T cell repertoires in COVID-19 (TCRdb year 2020). Regarding the research as a whole: The collaborator samples originated in the United States, Italy and Spain and spanned the acute and convalescent phases of COVID-19. The prospective study material was composed of cDNA or gDNA derived from T cells, B-cell-depleted T cells, or PBMCs. Subjects who had been exposed to COVID-19, were actively infected with it, or had recovered from it provided the deeply sampled blood TCRbeta repertoires that made up the dataset. The repertoires were made available in a free public database intended to serve as a resource for research on the immune response to SARS-CoV-2. The samples were drawn from two sources: the first 160 participants of the ongoing ImmuneRACE study, and over 950 subjects contributed by 6 global collaborators. The sample metadata nearly always contained a de-identified subject ID, COVID-19 status, age in years and sex. HLA class I and class II types, where available, came from metadata supplied by the sample provider rather than from assay-based typing.

The paper's findings and limits, for the study overall: Clinical and demographic metadata were provided uncurated, with the amount varying by source and participant.

TCRbeta CDR3 regions were amplified from genomic DNA using the immunoSEQ Assay, a bias-controlled multiplex PCR. Per the original workflow: Nucleated cell counts per sample were estimated from amplification of reference gene primers within the assay. To quantify the absolute abundance of each unique TCRbeta CDR3 rearrangement, sequence reads were collapsed and filtered. For each sample, productive Simpson clonality was calculated as the square root of Simpson's diversity index across productive rearrangements. The table was pulled from immuneACCESS by TCRdb, which kept in-frame rearrangements only. Such tables lose some clones; where checked, under half of the loss comes from unresolved V genes, and the rest has no known cause. V, J and clone size are taken as reported in that table, and D and trimming were inferred from the DNA itself. The sample records about 300,000 clones, around 89% of which are singletons. The ten largest clones represent roughly 6.7% of the sample.

From V the trimming removes 6 bases and from J it removes 4 bases, while the gene matches leave 15 bases of the junction unaccounted for. From a lookup of the germline V gene, CDR1 and CDR2 are SGHRS and YFSETQ. From the cysteine through the phenylalanine, the CDR3 covers 16 amino acids. Kept here is only the CDR3 DNA, which spans 48 bases and is read in frame from base 1. This clone was counted a single time. Its antigen remains unidentified. Base qualities are not at hand, and no much larger clone is one base apart. Another Seattle source contributed samples from volunteer blood donors who had recovered from COVID-19. The collaborating institutions used their own protocols to collect whole blood in K2EDTA tubes. Collaborator samples were shipped for TCRbeta analysis as frozen whole blood, isolated PBMCs, or DNA extracted from either sample type.

This receptor was identified in a man aged 18 to 29 who had recovered from COVID-19. Recombination joined TRBV5-1 with TRBJ1-2; 7 central bases correspond to TRBD1. The sequenced sample consisted of peripheral blood. For the CDR3, the sequence is CASTVGTQGQSYGYTF. The nucleotide sequence reads TGCGCCAGCACCGTCGGAACACAGGGGCAGAGCTATGGCTACACCTTC.